This T cell receptor (beta chain) emerged from a study of OX40 agonist ivuxolimab in advanced cancers. Method: immunoSEQ multiplex PCR; TCRdb's copy keeps in-frame clones and lacks some. The sample records fewer than 85,000 clones, roughly 84% being singletons. Blood sampling took place at baseline, cycle 4 day 1, and cycle 7 day 1. Per the germline V gene, CDR1 is SNHLY and CDR2 is FYNNEI. This CDR3 spans 16 amino acids. Trimming pared 6 bases from V and 0 bases from J, leaving 12 bases between. Sequencing was performed on CD4+ or CD8+ T cells sorted from blood, taken in a trial of the OX40 agonist ivuxolimab. This receptor was identified in an adult with an advanced solid tumor such as melanoma, head and neck, liver or kidney cancer. The chain has TRBV2 and TRBJ1-6, with a tentative D call TRBD1 (5 bases). The CDR3 sequence is CASSLRQSSYNSPLHF. CDR3 DNA: TGTGCCAGCAGCCTCCGACAGAGCTCCTATAATTCACCCCTCCACTTT.